Presented here are 17 T cell receptor beta chains from one specimen sequenced in a study of blood T cell repertoires in COVID-19. This table comes from immunoSEQ multiplex PCR, and its TCRdb copy is limited to in-frame clones, with some not included. The profile shows roughly 100,000 clones, approximately 84% of them singletons. Sample: peripheral blood. These receptors all stem from a human donor in a cohort sampled during active COVID-19.

The chain couples TRBV2 to TRBJ1-1, with 12 bases that match TRBD1. Unmatched junction bases numbered 2, after V lost 6 bases and J lost 0 bases. The CDR3 runs to 15 residues. CDR1 SNHLY and CDR2 FYNNEI come from the germline V gene. CDR3 DNA sequence: TGTGCCAGCAGGGGGACAGGGGGCTTGAACACTGAAGCTTTCTTT. This translates into CASRGTGGLNTEAFF.

The V call is TRBV6-5, the J call TRBJ1-2; unclear D gene. Trimming took 5 bases from V and 4 from J, leaving 17 bases between them. Looked up from germline, CDR1 is MNHEY and CDR2 is SVGAGI. The CDR3 loop spans 15 amino acids. CDR3 nucleotide sequence: TGTGCCAGCAGTCCCCGGGTCGGGAACTTCTATGGCTACACCTTC. Its protein product is CASSPRVGNFYGYTF.

This clone was seen once. V usage is TRBV6-6 and J usage is TRBJ2-1; 14 bases are shared with TRBD2. The germline gives CDR1 MNHNY, CDR2 SVGAGI (reference sequence). The junction had 7 bases not matched to a gene; V was cut back by 5 bases and J by 7 bases. This CDR3 has 16 amino acids. In nucleotides, the CDR3 is TGTGCCAGCAGTCGAGGGACTAGCGGGGGCAGGAATGAGCAGTTCTTC. Amino acids: CASSRGTSGGRNEQFF.

The chain combines TRBV28 with TRBJ1-2; the match to TRBD1 covers 9 bases. The CDR3 runs 13 residues. Germline CDR1 is MDHEN and CDR2 is SYDVKM. Trimming at V came to 6 bases and at J to 7 bases, leaving 6 bases not matched to a gene. The CDR3 region has the DNA TGTGCCAGCAGGACCGGGACAGGGAGTGGCTACACCTTC. It is translated as CASRTGTGSGYTF.

This chain uses TRBV7-2 with TRBJ2-7, with TRBD1 matching 8 bases. The CDR3 runs 17 residues. Germline CDR1 and CDR2: SGHTA and FQGNSA. J gave up 4 bases and V 5 bases, and 16 bases lay outside the gene matches. The CDR3 is CASSTPVDRAIRYEQYF. The CDR3 coding sequence is TGTGCCAGCAGCACCCCGGTGGACAGGGCGATACGGTACGAGCAGTACTTC.

The chain has TRBV7-8 and TRBJ1-2; 7 bases are a match to TRBD1. With 7 bases clipped from V and 4 bases from J, the junction kept 9 bases outside the gene matches. CDR3 length equals 14 residues. Germline CDR1 and CDR2: SGHVS and FQNEAQ. CDR3 loop: CASTTGTVVYGYTF. CDR3 in DNA: TGTGCCAGCACCACCGGGACAGTCGTCTATGGCTACACCTTC. Full variable domain (remainder filled in from reference TRBV7-8 and TRBJ1-2): GAGVSQSPRYKVAKRGQDVALRCDPISGHVSLFWYQQALGQGPEFLTYFQNEAQLDKSGLPSDRFFAERPEGSVSTLKIQRTQQEDSAVYLCASTTGTVVYGYTFGSGTRLTVV.

This clone was seen just once. The rearrangement links TRBV5-1 to TRBJ1-3; 7 bases fit TRBD1. Germline CDR1 and CDR2: SGHRS and YFSETQ. Trimming cost V 1 base and J 4 bases; bases outside gene matches: 2. The CDR3 covers 14 residues. The chain's CDR3 is CASSLTGDGNTIYF. The CDR3 coding sequence is TGCGCCAGCAGCTTGACAGGGGACGGAAACACCATATATTTT.

This chain joins TRBV28 and TRBJ2-3; 9 bases are shared with TRBD2. Germline assignment: CDR1 MDHEN and CDR2 SYDVKM. The trim removed 3 bases at V and 8 bases at J, leaving 9 bases unmatched. The length of the CDR3 is 15 residues. This CDR3 is CASSLRGGPRVTQYF. CDR3 nucleotides: TGTGCCAGCAGTTTGCGGGGGGGCCCCCGCGTTACGCAGTATTTT. The complete variable domain, with remaining parts taken from reference TRBV28 and TRBJ2-3, reads DVKVTQSSRYLVKRTGEKVFLECVQDMDHENMFWYRQDPGLGLRLIYFSYDVKMKEKGDIPEGYSVSREKKERFSLILESASTNQTSMYLCASSLRGGPRVTQYFGPGTRLTVL.

The chain couples TRBV15 to TRBJ1-2, with 9 bases that match TRBD1. The trim removed 1 base at V and 3 bases at J, leaving 3 bases unmatched. CDR1 is LNHNV, CDR2 YYDKDF, per germline (reference sequence). This CDR3 spans 15 amino acids. The CDR3 here is CATSRVGQGYYGYTF. CDR3 nucleotide sequence: TGTGCCACCAGCAGAGTGGGACAGGGATACTATGGCTACACCTTC.

This chain uses TRBV30 with TRBJ1-4, with a tentative D call TRBD1 (6 bases). Germline V gives CDR1 GTSNPN, CDR2 SVGIG (reference sequence). Trimming cost V 6 bases and J 0 bases, with 8 bases left between them. The CDR3 runs 13 residues. CDR3 residues: CACRGATNEKLFF. CDR3 DNA sequence: TGTGCCTGCAGGGGTGCAACTAATGAAAAACTGTTTTTT.

The chain recombines TRBV25-1 with TRBJ2-3, with 8 positions matching TRBD1. This CDR3 has 16 amino acids. J gave up 2 bases and V 2 bases, and 6 bases lay outside the gene matches. The germline V gene has CDR1 MGHDK and CDR2 SYGVNS. CDR3 residues: CASSEPRTGPTDTQYF. CDR3 sequence (DNA): TGTGCCAGCAGTGAACCACGGACAGGGCCCACAGATACGCAGTATTTT.

The chain couples TRBV24-1 to TRBJ2-1; 8 positions agree with TRBD1. This CDR3 is built from 17 residues. Trimming cost V 0 bases and J 8 bases; bases outside gene matches: 11. Per germline, CDR1 KGHDR and CDR2 SFDVKD. The CDR3 is CATSDLQSPGGPDEQFF. As DNA, the CDR3 is TGTGCCACCAGTGATTTGCAATCGCCAGGGGGCCCCGATGAGCAGTTCTTC.

The gene calls are TRBV6-2 or TRBV6-3 and TRBJ2-1, with 9 bases that match TRBD1. Germline lookup yields CDR1 MNHEY and CDR2 SVGEGT. V lost 0 bases to trimming and J lost 1 base; unmatched junction nucleotides: 4. The CDR3 spans 17 residues. The CDR3 is CASSYSLGTGSYNEQFF. The CDR3, as DNA: TGTGCCAGCAGTTACTCGTTAGGGACAGGGTCCTACAATGAGCAGTTCTTC.

The CDR3 nucleotides are TGTGCCAGCAGCTTGGGGCTAGCGGGGGCAGATACGCAGTATTTT. Encoded protein: CASSLGLAGADTQYF. The chain combines TRBV5-8 with TRBJ2-3, with 10 bases identical to TRBD2. The CDR3 totals 15 residues. V was pared by 0 bases and J by 4 bases, with 2 bases of the junction left unmatched. Germline V gives CDR1 SGHTS, CDR2 YDEGEE.

DNA of the CDR3: TGTGCCAGCATACCAGCGGGGCGCGACAACACGCAGTATTTT. This encodes CASIPAGRDNTQYF. The chain couples TRBV27 to TRBJ2-3; 7 bases line up with TRBD2. Germline trimming cut 7 bases from V and 9 bases from J; bases unmatched to any gene: 13. The germline V gene encodes CDR1 MNHEY and CDR2 SMNVEV (reference sequence). This CDR3 region has 14 residues.

This clone has only one observation. The V and J genes are TRBV6-2 or TRBV6-3 and TRBJ2-3, with D perhaps matching TRBD1 (6 bases). The CDR3 has 16 amino acids. CDR1 and CDR2 from the germline V gene are MNHEY and SVGEGT. V was clipped by 5 bases and J by 2 bases, with 17 bases between them. The CDR3: CASSQQGGVVTDTQYF. CDR3 DNA: TGTGCCAGCAGTCAACAGGGTGGAGTCGTCACAGATACGCAGTATTTT.

The V call is TRBV19, the J call TRBJ1-5, with a tentative D call TRBD1 (6 bases). V was cut by 1 base and J by 7 bases, with 14 bases left in between. The CDR3 runs to 15 residues. Germline values: CDR1 LNHDA, CDR2 SQIVND (reference sequence). The DNA of the CDR3 is TGTGCCAGTAGTATAGGGCAGGGGCTTTACCAGCCCCAGCATTTT. It is translated as CASSIGQGLYQPQHF.